The rows below give T cell receptor beta chains drawn from one sample of a study of Graves' ophthalmopathy and Graves' hyperthyroidism. MiXCR, run by TCRdb on the multiplex PCR reads, gives a single entry per CDR3 protein. The sample has about 390,000 distinct CDR3 sequences, 15% to 20% seen once. Sequenced: peripheral blood. The receptors stem from an adult woman with stable Graves' hyperthyroidism. Each CDR3 is given with its conserved first and last residue. Each record gives: J gene, D gene, clone size, V gene, CDR3 protein, CDR3 DNA. The D gene is left open where the match is weak. Clone sizes are given selectively: once, few, many, or a class where the clone is expanded.

TRBJ2-3,TRBD1,many,TRBV28,CASSPGQGKGTDTQYF,TGTGCCAGCAGTCCGGGACAGGGGAAAGGGACAGATACGCAGTATTTT
TRBJ2-7,-,-,TRBV30,CAWSPRYEQYF,TGTGCCTGGAGCCCCAGATACGAGCAGTACTTC
TRBJ1-1,-,many,TRBV29-1,CSVDSEISNTEAFF,TGCAGCGTTGATTCCGAGATATCGAACACTGAAGCTTTCTTT
TRBJ2-4,TRBD1,many,TRBV28,CASSLFSMGTGEKNIQYF,TGTGCCAGCAGTTTATTTTCCATGGGGACAGGGGAAAAAAACATTCAGTACTTC
TRBJ2-5,-,many,TRBV2,CASTSLWETQYF,TGTGCCAGCACTAGCCTCTGGGAGACCCAGTACTTC
TRBJ2-5,-,many,TRBV6-2/TRBV6-3,CASSNQNRVQETQYF,TGTGCCAGCAGCAATCAGAACAGAGTCCAAGAGACCCAGTACTTC
TRBJ2-7,-,many,TRBV6-2/TRBV6-3,CASSYVKQYEQYF,TGTGCCAGCAGTTACGTCAAACAATACGAGCAGTACTTC
TRBJ2-5,TRBD1,-,TRBV6-2/TRBV6-3,CASSGQGAAETQYF,TGTGCCAGCAGTGGACAGGGGGCCGCGGAGACCCAGTACTTC
TRBJ1-6,-,many,TRBV11-3,CASTTTGDRPPFNSPLHF,TGTGCCAGCACCACAACCGGAGACCGACCACCGTTTAATTCACCCCTCCACTTT
TRBJ1-1,-,many,TRBV28,CASSLLAAPGVEAFF,TGTGCCAGCAGTTTATTGGCGGCCCCGGGTGTGGAAGCTTTCTTT
TRBJ2-7,-,many,TRBV11-2,CASSLTDSYEQYF,TGTGCCAGCAGCTTAACCGATTCCTACGAGCAGTACTTC
TRBJ2-1,TRBD2,few,TRBV11-2,CASSLQGLAGGVYNEKFF,TGTGCCAGCAGCTTACAGGGACTAGCGGGAGGGGTTTACAATGAGAAGTTCTTC
TRBJ1-1,-,-,TRBV6-1,CASRAGKNTEAFF,TGTGCCAGCAGAGCAGGGAAGAACACTGAAGCTTTCTTT
TRBJ1-2,TRBD1,many,TRBV3-1,CASSQNRGPYGYTF,TGTGCCAGCAGCCAGAACAGGGGGCCCTATGGCTACACCTTC
TRBJ1-1,-,-,TRBV11-2,CASSFSLAEAFF,TGTGCCAGCAGCTTCTCCCTGGCTGAAGCTTTCTTT
TRBJ1-2,TRBD1,many,TRBV6-1,CASSPGTGITYYGYTF,TGTGCCAGCAGCCCCGGGACAGGGATCACCTACTATGGCTACACCTTC
TRBJ2-2,TRBD2,many,TRBV28,CASTYKQTSDKNTGELFF,TGTGCCAGCACCTACAAACAGACTAGCGACAAGAACACCGGGGAGCTGTTTTTT